These T cell receptor beta chains were read from a single sample in a study of shared clonotypes between healthy human individuals. Sequencing used immunoSEQ multiplex PCR; TCRdb keeps in-frame clones, though not all of them. Here the sample spans about a million clones, approximately 75% being singletons. Sequencing was carried out using memory CD4+ T cells from PBMCs. Receptors were obtained from a man aged 18 to 35 in good health. Some clones in this sample may be carry-over from other donors' samples. CDR3s include the opening cysteine and the closing phenylalanine or tryptophan. D genes are given only for firm matches. The size of a clone is reported for some rows only, either as once, few or many, or as a class for expanded clones.

v_gene	j_gene	d_gene	abundance	len	CDR3nt	CDR3aa
TRBV9	TRBJ1-2	TRBD1	.	14	TGTGCCAGCAGCGCCGGACAGGGGGTCTATGGCTACACCTTC	CASSAGQGVYGYTF
TRBV20-1	TRBJ2-7	.	.	11	TGCAGTGCTAGATCGGGCCACGAGCAGTACTTC	CSARSGHEQYF
TRBV11-2	TRBJ2-7	TRBD2	.	17	TGTGCCAGCAGCTTAGAATGGCCTAGCGGGAGGGCCTACGAGCAGTACTTC	CASSLEWPSGRAYEQYF
TRBV11-2	TRBJ2-3	TRBD2	.	16	TGTGCCAGCAGCTTAGAGGCTGGCGGGAGTATGGATACGCAGTATTTT	CASSLEAGGSMDTQYF
TRBV28	TRBJ2-1	.	.	12	TGTGCCAGCAGTTTGGGGGATAATGAGCAGTTCTTC	CASSLGDNEQFF
TRBV28	TRBJ2-2	TRBD2	.	15	TGTGCCAGCAGTTTGCATAGCGGGAAGACCGGGGAGCTGTTTTTT	CASSLHSGKTGELFF
TRBV25-1	TRBJ2-1	.	.	15	TGTGCCAGCAGTGGTACTGATTACTCCTACAATGAGCAGTTCTTC	CASSGTDYSYNEQFF
TRBV5-4	TRBJ2-1	TRBD2	.	16	TGTGCCAGCAGCTTGAATCCTAGCGGGACCTACAATGAGCAGTTCTTC	CASSLNPSGTYNEQFF
TRBV7-8	TRBJ1-2	TRBD1	.	15	TGTGCCAGCAGCCCTCCCGGGGCAGGGGGGGGTGGCTACACCTTC	CASSPPGAGGGGYTF
TRBV5-1	TRBJ1-2	.	once	12	TGCGCCAGCAGCTTGGATACCTATGGCTACACCTTC	CASSLDTYGYTF
TRBV5-1	TRBJ1-5	.	.	14	TGCGCCAGCAGCCCGGGTTTTAGGGATCAGCCCCAGCATTTT	CASSPGFRDQPQHF
TRBV5-1	TRBJ2-5	.	.	14	TGCGCCAGCAGCTTGTTAACGGACCAAGAGACCCAGTACTTC	CASSLLTDQETQYF
TRBV2	TRBJ1-4	TRBD1	.	14	TGTGCCAGCAGCGGACAGGGGGGAGATGAAAAACTGTTTTTT	CASSGQGGDEKLFF
TRBV28	TRBJ2-7	.	once	14	TGTGCCAGCAGTTCTCGGCAGATCCTCTACGAACAGTACTTC	CASSSRQILYEQYF
TRBV10-3	TRBJ1-2	.	few	15	TGTGCCCCCCAACCCAATAGACCACTCGGCTATGGCTACACCTTC	CAPQPNRPLGYGYTF
TRBV9	TRBJ2-1	TRBD2	.	15	TGTGCCAGCAGCAAACTAGCGGGAGAGTACAATGAGCAGTTCTTC	CASSKLAGEYNEQFF
TRBV2	TRBJ1-5	.	few	15	TGTGCCAGCAGGGCAGCCTTTCCCTTTAATCAGCCCCAGCATTTT	CASRAAFPFNQPQHF
TRBV11-1	TRBJ2-3	.	once	16	TGTGCCAGCAGCTTAGCCAGAGGGGGGTTTGCAGATACGCAGTATTTT	CASSLARGGFADTQYF
TRBV7-2	TRBJ2-3	.	once	15	TGTGCCAGCAGCTCGGTTAGTACGGGCACAGATACGCAGTATTTT	CASSSVSTGTDTQYF
TRBV11-2	TRBJ2-7	.	.	16	TGTGCCAGCAGATATTCCATCCGGGACGGAGCCTACGAGCAGTACTTC	CASRYSIRDGAYEQYF
TRBV5-1	TRBJ2-2	TRBD2	many	17	TGCGCCAGCAGCGTGGCTCGACTAGCGGAATTCACCGGGGAGCTGTTTTTT	CASSVARLAEFTGELFF
TRBV6-6	TRBJ2-7	TRBD1	few	16	TGTGCCAGCAGTTACTTGCCCCGGGACAGGACCTACGAGCAGTACTTC	CASSYLPRDRTYEQYF
TRBV29-1	TRBJ2-7	.	.	12	TGCAGCGTTGAAGAACGGTCCTACGAGCAGTACTTC	CSVEERSYEQYF
TRBV7-2	TRBJ2-1	.	.	14	TGTGCCAGCAGCTACGCGAGATCCAAGAATGAGCAGTTCTTC	CASSYARSKNEQFF
TRBV13	TRBJ1-5	.	few	12	TGTGCCAGCAGCATGGGCAATCAGCCCCAGCATTTT	CASSMGNQPQHF
TRBV7-3	TRBJ2-5	TRBD2	few	14	TGTGCCAGCAGCCTGTGGCGGGAGGGGGAGACCCAGTACTTC	CASSLWREGETQYF
TRBV4-2	TRBJ2-1	TRBD2	few	14	TGTGCCAGCAGCCAAGTGTGGGCTAGCGGGGAGCAGTTCTTC	CASSQVWASGEQFF
TRBV27	TRBJ2-7	.	.	13	TGTGCCAGCAGTTTAGTCCAGGGCTACGAGCAGTACTTC	CASSLVQGYEQYF
TRBV7-3	TRBJ1-1	TRBD1	.	15	TGTGCCAGCAGCTTAAATTCTCTGCAGGGGGCTGAAGCTTTCTTT	CASSLNSLQGAEAFF
TRBV6-1	TRBJ2-2	.	.	14	TGTGCCGTACTCTGGGGTCGTGGGCCCGGGGAGCTGTTTTTT	CAVLWGRGPGELFF
TRBV27	TRBJ2-7	TRBD2	.	17	TGTGCCAGCAGTTCCCCTCAAGTAGCGGGGCTACCTTACGAGCAGTACTTC	CASSSPQVAGLPYEQYF
TRBV4-3	TRBJ2-2	TRBD1	once	16	TGCGCCAGCAGCCAAGAACCGGACAGGGGGACCGGGGAGCTGTTTTTT	CASSQEPDRGTGELFF
TRBV4-2	TRBJ2-2	TRBD2	few	17	TGTGCCAGCAGCCACCCGCCCGGGCTAGCGGACGGCGGGGAGCTGTTTTTT	CASSHPPGLADGGELFF
TRBV19	TRBJ1-5	.	.	13	TGTGCCAGTACCGTGGGGACCGATCAGCCCCAGCATTTT	CASTVGTDQPQHF
TRBV5-1	TRBJ2-7	.	.	14	TGCGCCAGCAGCTTAGACAGGACGATCTACGAGCAGTACTTC	CASSLDRTIYEQYF
TRBV7-8	TRBJ2-3	.	.	18	TGTGCCAGCAGCCCCAGCGGTGGCGGCGCCTCTAGCACAGATACGCAGTATTTT	CASSPSGGGASSTDTQYF
TRBV29-1	TRBJ2-1	TRBD2	.	13	TGCAGCGCCATTTCCTATGCGGGAGTGGAGCAGTTCTTC	CSAISYAGVEQFF
TRBV29-1	TRBJ2-5	.	.	12	TGCAGCACCGGGACGGGAAAAGAGACCCAGTACTTC	CSTGTGKETQYF
TRBV2	TRBJ1-1	.	few	11	TGTGCCAGCTTCCTGAACACTGAAGCTTTCTTT	CASFLNTEAFF
TRBV7-2	TRBJ2-7	TRBD2	.	15	TGTGCCAGCAGATATCTAGATAGCGGGAGTGGCGAGCAGTACTTC	CASRYLDSGSGEQYF
TRBV9	TRBJ2-7	.	once	15	TGTGCCAGCAGCGTAGTTGGAGCACCGACCTACGAGCAGTACTTC	CASSVVGAPTYEQYF
TRBV19	TRBJ1-2	.	.	16	TGTGCCAGTAGCCCCTTGGGGGGGTTTGGCGGCTATGGCTACACCTTC	CASSPLGGFGGYGYTF